Sequencing of this T cell receptor beta chain was carried out in a study of T cells after yellow fever vaccination. Study summary: Fractions with few cells were prepared using SMART-Seq v4 Ultra Low Input. Findings and limits, study-wide: FACS-sorted repertoires might harbor abundant contaminating clonotypes from the bulk population. Most clones from primary vaccination were detected again post-booster (roughly 96% CD4, about 88% CD8).

It was through 5'RACE template switching that TCR cDNA was made, with a universal primer site and UMIs added. MiXCR was run by TCRdb on the 5' RACE reads, yielding one entry per CDR3 protein. The data show about 120,000 distinct CDR3 sequences, 5.5% to 8% seen once. The sample holds a few counts of this clonotype. Its specificity is unknown. J lost 2 bases, V lost 2 bases, and 7 bases had no gene match. There are 15 residues in the CDR3. Germline CDR1 and CDR2: GTSNPN and SVGIG (reference sequence). This clonotype was obtained from a man in his late teens or twenties who received the YFV17D yellow fever vaccine. The sequencing used CD4+ T cells sorted from PBMCs, collected 35 to 50 days after the first yellow fever vaccination. The genes are TRBV30 and TRBJ2-3; 7 bases match TRBD1. CDR3 nucleotides: TGTGCCTGGAGTCACGGGACAGCTAACACAGATACGCAGTATTTT. It is translated as CAWSHGTANTDTQYF.